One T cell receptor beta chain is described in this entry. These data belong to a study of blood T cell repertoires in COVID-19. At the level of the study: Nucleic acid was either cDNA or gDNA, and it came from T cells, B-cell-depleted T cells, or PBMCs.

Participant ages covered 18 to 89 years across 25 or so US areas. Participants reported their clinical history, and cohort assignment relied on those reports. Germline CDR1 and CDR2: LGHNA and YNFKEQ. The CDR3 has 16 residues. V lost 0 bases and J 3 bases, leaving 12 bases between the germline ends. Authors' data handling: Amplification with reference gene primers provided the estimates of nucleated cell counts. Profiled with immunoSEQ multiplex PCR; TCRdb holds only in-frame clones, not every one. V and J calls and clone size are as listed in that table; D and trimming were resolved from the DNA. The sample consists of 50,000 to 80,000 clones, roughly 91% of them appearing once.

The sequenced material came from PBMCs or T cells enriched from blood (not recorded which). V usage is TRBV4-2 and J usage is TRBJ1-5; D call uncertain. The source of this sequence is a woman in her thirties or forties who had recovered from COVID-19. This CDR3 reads CASSQDAGDVNQPQHF. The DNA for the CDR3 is TGTGCCAGCAGCCAAGATGCGGGAGATGTCAATCAGCCCCAGCATTTT.